This T cell receptor beta chain is from a study of T cell changes during pregnancy in multiple sclerosis. With V trimmed by 2 bases and J by 8 bases, 9 bases remained unmatched. CDR3 length equals 15 residues. CDR1 SNHLY and CDR2 FYNNEI come from the germline V gene. Sequencing used immunoSEQ multiplex PCR; TCRdb keeps in-frame clones, though not all of them. The table shows about 60,000 clones, with 90% to 95% occurring only once. Sequences were derived from CD4+ T cells from peripheral blood mononuclear cells, sampled in the first trimester of pregnancy. The clonotype comes from a female donor with multiple sclerosis, enrolled in a pregnancy study. The rearrangement uses TRBV2 and TRBJ1-2; 9 bases map to TRBD1. The CDR3 sequence is CASSESRTGVIGYTF. In DNA, the CDR3 is TGTGCCAGCAGTGAATCTCGGACAGGGGTTATCGGCTACACCTTC.